This TCR beta chain appears in the sequencing data of a study of T cell responses to AZD1222 COVID-19 vaccine. The germline V and J ends were trimmed by 3 bases and 1 base, with 2 bases remaining between them. The germline gives CDR1 WNHNN, CDR2 SYGVQD (reference sequence). The length of the CDR3 is 12 residues. Using immunoSEQ multiplex PCR, the repertoire was profiled, and TCRdb retains in-frame clones only, with some absent. This sample carries more than 110,000 clones, almost 90% of them seen once, and the ten largest clones take 3% to 4.5%. This chain uses TRBV10-1 with TRBJ2-3; D call uncertain. The sample was peripheral blood, taken on day 0 of AZD1222 vaccination. The receptor was derived from an adult in good health. The CDR3 DNA is TGCGCCAGCAGTGACGGCACAGATACGCAGTATTTT. Residues: CASSDGTDTQYF.